In this sample, the clone carrying this T cell receptor (beta chain) turned up many times. The target antigen is unknown. This specimen belongs to a study of T cells in Graves' hyperthyroidism and ophthalmopathy. Uncontrolled infection, other autoimmune disease, pregnancy or lactation disqualified patients from enrolment. Diagnosing involved the use of clinical symptoms, serum thyroxine and TRAb, thyroid ultrasound and orbital computed tomography. Amplified TCR beta CDR3 regions came from RNA transcripts. First-round RT-PCR with HTBI primers amplified the TCR CDR3 region. TCRdb reanalysed the multiplex PCR reads using MiXCR and keeps one entry per CDR3 protein. The sample contains some 180,000 distinct CDR3 sequences, about a sixth of which appear only once. The study's findings and limits: Ophthalmopathy stood apart from stable hyperthyroidism in a 13 V-J model.

The V segment lost 8 bases and the J segment 0 bases; nucleotides outside the gene matches: 5. The germline V gene has CDR1 LNHDA and CDR2 SQIVND (reference sequence). This CDR3 comprises 15 residues. The genes are TRBV19 and TRBJ1-5; 9 bases map to TRBD1. Specimen: blood. The source is a woman between 50 and 59 years old with Graves' hyperthyroidism. The CDR3 is CASGGQGFSNQPQHF. Written as DNA, the CDR3 is TGTGCCAGTGGGGGACAGGGATTTAGCAATCAGCCCCAGCATTTT.